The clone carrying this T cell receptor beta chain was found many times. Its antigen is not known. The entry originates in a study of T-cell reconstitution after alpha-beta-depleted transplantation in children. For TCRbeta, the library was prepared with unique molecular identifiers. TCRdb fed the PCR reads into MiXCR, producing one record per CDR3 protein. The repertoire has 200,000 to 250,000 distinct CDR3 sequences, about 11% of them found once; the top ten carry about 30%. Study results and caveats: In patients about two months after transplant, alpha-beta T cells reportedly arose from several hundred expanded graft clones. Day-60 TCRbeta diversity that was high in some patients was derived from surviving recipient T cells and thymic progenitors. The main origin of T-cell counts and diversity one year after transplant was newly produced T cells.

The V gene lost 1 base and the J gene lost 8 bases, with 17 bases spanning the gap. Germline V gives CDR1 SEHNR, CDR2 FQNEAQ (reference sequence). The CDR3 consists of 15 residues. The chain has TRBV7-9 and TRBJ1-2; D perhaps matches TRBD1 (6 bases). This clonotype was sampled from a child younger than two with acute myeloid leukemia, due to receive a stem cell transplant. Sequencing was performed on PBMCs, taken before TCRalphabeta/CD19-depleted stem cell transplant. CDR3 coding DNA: TGTGCCAGCAGCTTAGGGACAGATAGAGTAGCAGGCTACACCTTC. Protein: CASSLGTDRVAGYTF.